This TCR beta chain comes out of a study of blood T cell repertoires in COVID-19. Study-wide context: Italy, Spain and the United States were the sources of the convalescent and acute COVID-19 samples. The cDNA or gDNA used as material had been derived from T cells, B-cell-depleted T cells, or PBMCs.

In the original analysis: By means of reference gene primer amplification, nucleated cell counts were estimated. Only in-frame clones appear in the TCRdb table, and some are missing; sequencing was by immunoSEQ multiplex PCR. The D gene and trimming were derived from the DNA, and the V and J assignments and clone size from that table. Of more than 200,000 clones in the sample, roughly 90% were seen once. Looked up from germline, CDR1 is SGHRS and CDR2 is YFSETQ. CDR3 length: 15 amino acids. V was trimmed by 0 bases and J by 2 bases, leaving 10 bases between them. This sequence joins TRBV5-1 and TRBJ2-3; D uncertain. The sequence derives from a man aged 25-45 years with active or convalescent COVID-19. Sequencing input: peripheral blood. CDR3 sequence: CASSLAAGTTDTQYF. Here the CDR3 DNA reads TGCGCCAGCAGCTTGGCGGCAGGCACCACAGATACGCAGTATTTT.